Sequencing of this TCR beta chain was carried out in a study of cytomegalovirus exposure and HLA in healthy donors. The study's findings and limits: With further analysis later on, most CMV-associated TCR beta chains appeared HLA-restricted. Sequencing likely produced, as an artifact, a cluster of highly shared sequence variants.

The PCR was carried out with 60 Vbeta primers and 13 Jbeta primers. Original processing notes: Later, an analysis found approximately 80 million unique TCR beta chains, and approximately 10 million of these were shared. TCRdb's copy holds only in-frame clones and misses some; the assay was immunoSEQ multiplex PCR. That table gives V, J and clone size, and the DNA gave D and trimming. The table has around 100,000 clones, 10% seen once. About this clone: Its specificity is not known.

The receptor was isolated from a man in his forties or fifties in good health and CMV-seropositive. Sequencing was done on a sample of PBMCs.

The CDR3 protein is CASSSGQGSYEQYF. The DNA of the CDR3 is TGTGCCAGCAGCTCCGGACAGGGTTCCTACGAGCAGTACTTC. The rearrangement uses TRBV13 and TRBJ2-5; 8 positions match TRBD1. The J call could be wrong; TRBJ2-7 is a better fit for the DNA end. In germline, CDR1 is PRHDT, CDR2 FYEKMQ (reference sequence). This CDR3 spans 14 amino acids.